This is a list of T cell receptor beta chains from one sample in a study of shared clonotypes between healthy human individuals. Assay used: immunoSEQ multiplex PCR; TCRdb lists only in-frame clones, some missing. The table records about 2,100,000 clones, about 92% of them present only once. Sequencing was done on a sample of naive CD8+ T cells from PBMCs. Receptors were obtained from a young man in good health. Some clones in this sample may be carry-over from other donors' samples. Each CDR3 is given with its conserved first and last residue. The D gene is left open where the match is weak. Clone size appears in some rows only: once, few, many, or a class for an expanded clone.

V gene	J gene	D gene	clone size	CDR3 protein	CDR3 DNA
TRBV28	TRBJ2-7	NA	NA	CASSLWSSADEQYF	TGTGCCAGCAGTTTATGGTCTAGCGCGGACGAGCAGTACTTC
TRBV11-2	TRBJ2-6	TRBD1	NA	CASSTRQGDDGANVLTF	TGTGCCAGCAGCACCCGACAGGGGGATGATGGGGCCAACGTCCTGACTTTC
TRBV4-1	TRBJ1-2	TRBD1	NA	CASSVNRDREGGYTF	TGCGCCAGCAGCGTTAACCGGGACAGGGAGGGTGGCTACACCTTC
TRBV6-1	TRBJ2-7	NA	NA	CASREAWPYEQYF	TGTGCCAGCAGGGAGGCCTGGCCCTACGAGCAGTACTTC
TRBV5-6	TRBJ2-1	TRBD1	NA	CASSLKGGSFYYIRSEQFF	TGTGCCAGCAGCTTAAAAGGGGGCTCGTTTTACTACATTCGTAGTGAGCAGTTCTTC
TRBV4-1	TRBJ1-5	NA	NA	CASRDIGINQPQHF	TGCGCCAGCAGGGACATAGGGATCAATCAGCCCCAGCATTTT
TRBV5-6	TRBJ1-1	NA	NA	CASSSVMLGRTTEAFF	TGTGCCAGCAGCTCGGTAATGCTTGGACGTACAACTGAAGCTTTCTTT
TRBV28	TRBJ2-7	TRBD1	NA	CASSLWEDRGYEQYF	TGTGCCAGCAGTTTATGGGAGGACAGGGGCTACGAGCAGTACTTC
TRBV27	TRBJ1-1	TRBD1	NA	CASSLSPAGGTEAFF	TGTGCCAGCAGTTTATCCCCGGCAGGGGGCACTGAAGCTTTCTTT
TRBV30	TRBJ2-7	NA	NA	CAWSVDQGAGSGEQYF	TGTGCCTGGAGTGTAGACCAGGGCGCAGGGTCAGGCGAGCAGTACTTC
TRBV27	TRBJ1-4	TRBD1	once	CASRPGTGAEKLFF	TGTGCCAGCAGACCCGGGACAGGGGCTGAAAAACTGTTTTTT
TRBV2	TRBJ1-2	NA	NA	CASSVRELNYGYTF	TGTGCCAGCAGTGTCCGGGAACTTAACTATGGCTACACCTTC
TRBV7-9	TRBJ2-3	TRBD2	NA	CASSSPSGRSDTQYF	TGTGCCAGCAGCTCCCCCAGCGGGAGATCAGATACGCAGTATTTT
TRBV28	TRBJ1-4	NA	NA	CASSLFGESGVSEKLFF	TGTGCCAGCAGTTTATTTGGGGAGTCGGGCGTTAGTGAAAAACTGTTTTTT
TRBV7-9	TRBJ1-5	NA	NA	CASSFGGYSNQPQHF	TGTGCCAGCAGCTTCGGGGGATATAGCAATCAGCCCCAGCATTTT
TRBV18	TRBJ2-7	TRBD1	NA	CASSPRATGIPYEQYF	TGTGCCAGCTCACCAAGGGCGACAGGGATCCCCTACGAGCAGTACTTC
TRBV6-4	TRBJ2-1	TRBD2	NA	CASSASGRAGYNEQFF	TGTGCCAGCAGTGCTAGCGGGAGGGCCGGGTACAATGAGCAGTTCTTC
TRBV13	TRBJ2-7	TRBD2	NA	CASSSLTSEHSYEQYF	TGTGCCAGCAGCTCCCTAACTAGCGAACACTCCTACGAGCAGTACTTC
TRBV28	TRBJ2-7	TRBD2	NA	CASSQLAGREYEQYF	TGTGCCAGCAGTCAACTAGCGGGCAGGGAGTACGAGCAGTACTTC
TRBV11-2	TRBJ2-2	NA	once	CASSNRGRTGELFF	TGTGCCAGCAGTAATAGGGGGAGGACCGGGGAGCTGTTTTTT
TRBV28	TRBJ2-7	NA	NA	CASSLPRRRGDYEQYF	TGTGCCAGCAGTTTACCCCGGCGGAGGGGGGACTACGAGCAGTACTTC
TRBV19	TRBJ2-2	NA	NA	CASSWGAGINTGELFF	TGTGCCAGTAGTTGGGGTGCGGGAATTAATACCGGGGAGCTGTTTTTT
TRBV9	TRBJ2-1	TRBD2	once	CASSGLDTSGRGIYNEQFF	TGTGCCAGCAGCGGACTCGATACTAGCGGGAGAGGAATCTACAATGAGCAGTTCTTC
TRBV27	TRBJ1-2	NA	NA	CASRRQLPNYGYTF	TGTGCCAGCAGACGACAGCTACCTAACTATGGCTACACCTTC
TRBV2	TRBJ1-2	NA	NA	CASSWARGYTF	TGTGCCAGCAGTTGGGCACGTGGCTACACCTTC
TRBV15	TRBJ2-7	TRBD2	NA	CATSRTSGSDEQYF	TGTGCCACCAGCAGGACTAGCGGGAGTGACGAGCAGTACTTC
TRBV14	TRBJ1-1	NA	NA	CASTPIIMNTEAFF	TGTGCCAGCACGCCGATTATAATGAACACTGAAGCTTTCTTT
TRBV7-9	TRBJ2-2	TRBD1	NA	CASSPRTGPHTGELFF	TGTGCCAGCAGCCCTAGGACAGGGCCGCACACCGGGGAGCTGTTTTTT
TRBV7-2	TRBJ2-4	NA	NA	CASTTEALAKNIQYF	TGTGCCAGCACCACTGAGGCCCTAGCCAAAAACATTCAGTACTTC
TRBV6-1	TRBJ1-5	NA	NA	CAMNDPPKPQHF	TGTGCCATGAACGACCCCCCCAAGCCCCAGCATTTT
TRBV6-4	TRBJ2-7	TRBD1	NA	CASSLDRDNWYEQYF	TGTGCCAGCAGTTTGGACAGGGATAATTGGTACGAGCAGTACTTC
TRBV13	TRBJ2-2	NA	once	CASKLAGNGELFF	TGTGCCAGCAAACTGGCAGGGAACGGGGAGCTGTTTTTT
TRBV18	TRBJ2-7	NA	NA	CASSPLGAELPSYEQYF	TGTGCCAGCTCACCACTCGGGGCAGAGCTCCCCTCCTACGAGCAGTACTTC
TRBV7-9	TRBJ2-1	TRBD1	NA	CASSVTFRTGDEQFF	TGTGCCAGCAGCGTAACTTTCCGGACAGGGGATGAGCAGTTCTTC
TRBV27	TRBJ1-5	NA	NA	CASSARYNQPQHF	TGTGCCAGCAGCGCGCGGTACAATCAGCCCCAGCATTTT
TRBV7-9	TRBJ1-5	NA	NA	CASTLDGNNQPQHF	TGTGCCAGCACCTTAGACGGTAACAATCAGCCCCAGCATTTT
TRBV5-6	TRBJ2-2	TRBD2	NA	CASSLGLAGHTGELFF	TGTGCCAGCAGCTTGGGACTAGCGGGACACACCGGGGAGCTGTTTTTT
TRBV6-5	TRBJ1-1	NA	NA	CASSLQGQGTEAFF	TGTGCCAGCAGTTTACAGGGTCAGGGCACTGAAGCTTTCTTT
TRBV9	TRBJ1-1	NA	few	CASSLEGGTEAFF	TGTGCCAGCAGCCTCGAGGGGGGGACTGAAGCTTTCTTT
TRBV6-1	TRBJ1-1	NA	NA	CASSEWVRTEAFF	TGTGCCAGCAGTGAGTGGGTTAGAACTGAAGCTTTCTTT
TRBV28	TRBJ2-7	NA	NA	CASFPRGTPIYEQYF	TGTGCCAGCTTCCCCCGCGGGACACCTATTTACGAGCAGTACTTC
TRBV9	TRBJ2-4	NA	NA	CASSEGGKNIQYF	TGTGCCAGCAGCGAGGGGGGCAAAAACATTCAGTACTTC
TRBV7-6	TRBJ2-7	NA	NA	CASSLGRSGPLTEQYF	TGTGCCAGCAGCTTAGGGCGGTCGGGGCCCCTTACCGAGCAGTACTTC
TRBV4-1	TRBJ2-1	NA	NA	CASSQVGYRFDEQFF	TGCGCCAGCAGCCAAGTGGGGTATCGGTTCGATGAGCAGTTCTTC
TRBV20-1	TRBJ2-7	NA	once	CSAKDWYEQYF	TGCAGTGCTAAGGACTGGTACGAGCAGTACTTC
TRBV5-4	TRBJ2-7	TRBD1	NA	CASSIRDRHYEQYF	TGTGCCAGCAGCATCCGGGACAGACACTACGAGCAGTACTTC
TRBV10-3	TRBJ2-7	TRBD1	NA	CAISPEGTGGVYEQYF	TGTGCCATCAGCCCAGAGGGGACAGGGGGCGTTTACGAGCAGTACTTC
TRBV14	TRBJ2-7	TRBD2	once	CASSLIAGTSVYEQYF	TGTGCCAGCAGCCTTATTGCGGGGACTAGCGTATACGAGCAGTACTTC
TRBV15	TRBJ1-4	NA	NA	CATSRVDLGGEKLFF	TGTGCCACCAGCAGAGTGGACCTAGGGGGTGAAAAACTGTTTTTT
TRBV11-2	TRBJ2-5	TRBD2	NA	CASSRPGGRGQETQYF	TGTGCCAGCAGCCGCCCCGGCGGGAGGGGACAAGAGACCCAGTACTTC